This T cell receptor (beta chain) was documented in a study of blood T cell repertoires in COVID-19. Study background: Sample material is recorded as cDNA or gDNA derived from T cells, B-cell-depleted T cells, or PBMCs.

Assignment of participants to cohorts was predicated upon participant-reported clinical history. The recovered donors of Cohort 3 showed two negative PCRs, clearance, or symptom resolution. The protocol was immunoSEQ multiplex PCR, while the TCRdb copy is restricted to in-frame clones and leaves out a portion. The data hold 320,000 or so clones, with around nine tenths observed a single time. Germline values: CDR1 LGHDT, CDR2 YNNKEL (reference sequence). The CDR3 spans 14 residues. V lost 1 base, J lost 7 bases, and 4 bases stayed unmatched. This chain joins TRBV3-1 (or the pseudogene TRBV3-2) and TRBJ1-3; TRBD1 agrees at 7 bases. The clonotype originates from a man aged 25-45 years who had recovered from COVID-19. Sequenced material: PBMCs or T cells enriched from blood (not recorded which). In DNA form, the CDR3 reads TGTGCCAGCAGCCAAGGGGACAGAAGGAACACCATATATTTT. It is translated as CASSQGDRRNTIYF.